The 19 T cell receptor beta chains in this list originate from one sample, sequenced in a study of beta chain features in type 1 diabetes. Study-wide findings and caveats: Among all four CD4+ subsets, Type 1 diabetes patients had TCRB CDR3s that were moderately but significantly shorter.

No antigen has been identified for these receptors. Expressed TCRB transcripts were sequenced after all isolated RNA was converted to cDNA. Data came from immunoSEQ multiplex PCR; TCRdb stores just in-frame clones and leaves some out. The table includes approximately 600,000 clones, over 10% detected once. The sample taken for sequencing was naive CD4+ T cells from blood. Receptor source: a young man with type 1 diabetes.

The chain employs TRBV28 and TRBJ2-7; the match to TRBD2 covers 9 bases. The CDR3 loop spans 16 amino acids. With 5 bases clipped from V and 3 bases from J, the junction kept 11 bases outside the gene matches. Germline CDR1 and CDR2: MDHEN and SYDVKM. CDR3 DNA sequence: TGTGCCAGCAGTCTAGGAGGCCTAGCGGGGAGCTACGAGCAGTACTTC. Translation: CASSLGGLAGSYEQYF. The full variable domain, rest sourced from reference TRBV28 and TRBJ2-7, is DVKVTQSSRYLVKRTGEKVFLECVQDMDHENMFWYRQDPGLGLRLIYFSYDVKMKEKGDIPEGYSVSREKKERFSLILESASTNQTSMYLCASSLGGLAGSYEQYFGPGTRLTVT.

The gene calls are TRBV4-3 and TRBJ1-4; no clear D. Trimming took off 0 bases at V and 6 bases at J, with 14 bases between the two ends. Germline assignment: CDR1 LGHNA and CDR2 YSLEER. The CDR3 has 16 amino acids. CDR3 in amino acids: CASSQDRKHNDEKLFF. CDR3 DNA: TGCGCCAGCAGCCAAGACCGTAAACATAACGATGAAAAACTGTTTTTT.

This clone was seen a few times. V is TRBV7-9 and J is TRBJ2-5, with no clear D. Germline lookup yields CDR1 SEHNR and CDR2 FQNEAQ (reference sequence). The CDR3 has 13 amino acids. Trimming removed 1 base from V and 4 bases from J, with 7 bases in between. The CDR3 region has the DNA TGTGCCAGCAGCTTAGTGTTGCGAGAGACCCAGTACTTC. Its translation: CASSLVLRETQYF. Full variable domain (missing parts from reference TRBV7-9 and TRBJ2-5): DTGVSQNPRHKITKRGQNVTFRCDPISEHNRLYWYRQTLGQGPEFLTYFQNEAQLEKSRLLSDRFSAERPKGSFSTLEIQRTEQGDSAMYLCASSLVLRETQYFGPGTRLLVL.

This rearrangement joins TRBV20-1 to TRBJ2-1; no firm D call. V lost 6 bases, J lost 8 bases, and 8 bases lay in between. The CDR3 covers 10 residues. Germline V gene sequence: CDR1 DFQATT, CDR2 SNEGSKA (reference sequence). CDR3 protein: CSATSYEQFF. The CDR3 coding sequence is TGCAGTGCCACCAGCTATGAGCAGTTCTTC.

In the case of this clone: The same CDR3 also results from other DNA sequences found in this sample. The chain is built from TRBV28 and TRBJ2-5; D is undetermined. This CDR3 contains 10 residues. Germline CDR1 and CDR2: MDHEN and SYDVKM. Trimming removed 3 bases at V and 5 bases at J, with 1 base between. Here the CDR3 DNA reads TGTGCCAGCAGTTTGGAGACCCAGTACTTC. Its translation: CASSLETQYF.

This clone was seen a handful of times. Here the CDR3 reads CASTPSTGAYEQYF. The CDR3 DNA reads TGCGCCAGCACCCCGTCGACAGGGGCCTACGAGCAGTACTTC. The chain links TRBV5-1 to TRBJ2-7, with TRBD1 identical over 8 bases. J was trimmed by 2 bases and V by 6 bases; bases with no gene match: 7. Germline CDR1 reads SGHRS; CDR2 reads YFSETQ. The CDR3 has 14 amino acids.

The chain recombines TRBV30 with TRBJ1-2, with a possible D match to TRBD1 (6 bases). From germline, CDR1 is GTSNPN and CDR2 SVGIG (reference sequence). V lost 4 bases and J 3 bases, leaving 9 bases between the germline ends. The CDR3 is 12 amino acids. The CDR3 loop is CAWNRADYGYTF. CDR3 coding DNA: TGTGCCTGGAACAGGGCGGACTATGGCTACACCTTC.

The chain uses TRBV7-2 and TRBJ2-1; D is undetermined. Trimming took off 8 bases at V and 2 bases at J, with 7 bases between the two ends. The CDR3 runs 12 residues. Germline CDR1 SGHTA, CDR2 FQGNSA. The CDR3 is CASGYPYNEQFF. CDR3 nucleotides: TGTGCCAGCGGGTACCCCTACAATGAGCAGTTCTTC.

V is TRBV5-1 and J is TRBJ2-5, with 9 bases aligning to TRBD2. The CDR3 sequence is 15 residues long. The V and J ends lost 2 bases and 1 base, in that order; junction bases with no gene match: 3. Per germline, CDR1 SGHRS and CDR2 YFSETQ. The CDR3 coding sequence is TGCGCCAGCAGCTTAATAGCGGGGGTCCAAGAGACCCAGTACTTC. Residues: CASSLIAGVQETQYF.

This clone came up a few times. V is TRBV20-1 and J is TRBJ1-5; TRBD1 might be the D (5 bases). Germline V gives CDR1 DFQATT, CDR2 SNEGSKA (reference sequence). CDR3 length: 11 residues. The CDR3 bases are TGCAGCGCCGGGGGAAGGGGGCCCCAGCATTTT. The encoded protein is CSAGGRGPQHF.

Here the CDR3 reads CASSLVAGASYEQYF. The CDR3 DNA sequence: TGCGCCAGCAGCTTGGTGGCGGGGGCTTCCTACGAGCAGTACTTC. V usage is TRBV5-1 and J usage is TRBJ2-7; tentatively, D is TRBD2 (7 bases). The CDR3 runs 15 residues. The V gene's germline CDR1 is SGHRS and CDR2 YFSETQ. Trimming took off 0 bases at V and 1 base at J, with 11 bases between the two ends.

This clone was seen only a few times. The chain carries TRBV29-1 and TRBJ2-1; no reliable D call. In germline, CDR1 is SQVTM, CDR2 ANQGSEA. The length of the CDR3 is 13 residues. V lost 2 bases and J 6 bases, leaving 11 bases between the germline ends. The CDR3 region has the DNA TGCAGCGTTGAAAGGTCCCCCCCCAATGAGCAGTTCTTC. It codes for CSVERSPPNEQFF.

This clone has a handful of counts. The chain recombines TRBV7-9 with TRBJ2-3; 13 bases fit TRBD2. The CDR3 length is 18 residues. The germline CDR1 and CDR2 sequences are SEHNR and FQNEAQ (reference sequence). The V and J ends lost 5 bases and 2 bases, in that order; junction bases with no gene match: 10. Here the CDR3 reads CASSASGTSGDYTDTQYF. CDR3 coding DNA: TGTGCCAGCAGCGCCTCTGGGACTAGCGGGGACTACACAGATACGCAGTATTTT.

DNA of the CDR3: TGTGCCAGCAGTGACTCCCAGGGACGAAACTATGGCTACACCTTC. As protein: CASSDSQGRNYGYTF. V and J are TRBV25-1 and TRBJ1-2; weak D call: TRBD1 (5 bases). CDR1 is MGHDK and CDR2 is SYGVNS in the germline V gene. The V end was cut by 3 bases, the J end by 2 bases, with 13 bases between. The length of the CDR3 is 15 residues.

CDR3 in DNA: TGTGCCAGCAGCTTAGATCTGGCGGGCCAAGAGACCCAGTACTTC. Its translation is CASSLDLAGQETQYF. The chain joins TRBV7-9 to TRBJ2-5, with D perhaps TRBD2 (5 bases). CDR1 and CDR2 (germline): SEHNR, FQNEAQ (reference sequence). Trimming removed 1 base from V and 1 base from J, with 10 bases in between. This CDR3 comprises 15 residues. The entire variable domain, with the rest obtained from reference TRBV7-9 and TRBJ2-5, is as follows: DTGVSQNPRHKITKRGQNVTFRCDPISEHNRLYWYRQTLGQGPEFLTYFQNEAQLEKSRLLSDRFSAERPKGSFSTLEIQRTEQGDSAMYLCASSLDLAGQETQYFGPGTRLLVL.

About this clone: The sample has other DNA sequences that encode this CDR3 too. This sequence joins TRBV7-7 and TRBJ2-5; D unresolved. This CDR3 is built from 13 residues. Germline loops: CDR1 SSHAT, CDR2 FNYEAQ (reference sequence). V lost 1 base, J lost 3 bases, and 6 bases lay in between. The CDR3 loop reads CASSLGTEETQYF. The CDR3 nucleotides read TGTGCCAGCAGCTTAGGGACGGAAGAGACCCAGTACTTC.

The chain has TRBV5-1 and TRBJ2-5; TRBD1 matches 10 bases. Trimming took 6 bases from V and 4 from J; bases not matched to a gene: 3. From germline, CDR1 is SGHRS and CDR2 YFSETQ. The CDR3 contains 13 residues. CDR3 nucleotide sequence: TGCGCCAGCAACCGGGACAGGGGAGAGACCCAGTACTTC. Its protein is CASNRDRGETQYF.

This clone showed up just a few times. This chain links TRBV11-2 with TRBJ2-5; 9 nucleotides match TRBD2. Germline V gene data show CDR1 as SGHAT and CDR2 as FQNNGV. The CDR3 is 17 residues long. With 5 bases clipped from V and 2 bases from J, the junction kept 12 bases outside the gene matches. The CDR3 DNA is TGTGCCAGCAGCGAAACAAGTAGCGGGGGCACTCAAGAGACCCAGTACTTC. It is translated as CASSETSSGGTQETQYF.

The chain couples TRBV7-2 to TRBJ1-6; D not resolved. V shed 8 bases and J shed 12 bases, with 17 bases lying between them. Germline assignment: CDR1 SGHTA and CDR2 FQGNSA. The length of the CDR3 is 13 residues. The DNA for the CDR3 is TGTGCCAGCGGGGTGGGTGCTTGGGAACCCCTCCACTTT. It translates to CASGVGAWEPLHF.